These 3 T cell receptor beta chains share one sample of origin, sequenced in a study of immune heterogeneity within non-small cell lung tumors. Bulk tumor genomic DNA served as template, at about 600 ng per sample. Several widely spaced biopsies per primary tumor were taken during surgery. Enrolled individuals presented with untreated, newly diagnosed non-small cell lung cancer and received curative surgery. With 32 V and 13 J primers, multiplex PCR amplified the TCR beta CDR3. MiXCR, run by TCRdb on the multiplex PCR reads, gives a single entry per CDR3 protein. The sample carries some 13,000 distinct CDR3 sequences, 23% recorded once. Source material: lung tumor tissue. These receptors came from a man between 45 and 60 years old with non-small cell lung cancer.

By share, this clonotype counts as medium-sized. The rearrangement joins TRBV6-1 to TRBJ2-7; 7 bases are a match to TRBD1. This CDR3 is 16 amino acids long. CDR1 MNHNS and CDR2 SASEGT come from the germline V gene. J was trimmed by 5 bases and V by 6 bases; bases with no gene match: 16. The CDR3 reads CASRRTFRDSLHEQYF. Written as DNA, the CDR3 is TGTGCCAGCAGACGAACTTTCCGGGACAGCCTGCACGAGCAGTACTTC.

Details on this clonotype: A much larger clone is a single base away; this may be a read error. CDR3 region: CASKGLAGTHEQSF. CDR3 sequence (DNA): TGTGCCAGCAAGGGGCTAGCGGGAACACACGAGCAGTCCTTC. The rearrangement uses TRBV12-3 or TRBV12-4 and TRBJ2-1; 9 nucleotides match TRBD2. The CDR3 covers 14 residues.

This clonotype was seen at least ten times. The CDR3 DNA reads as TGTGCCAGCCGAGACAGATTTAATGAAAAACTGTTTTTT. Its translation is CASRDRFNEKLFF. This chain links TRBV2 with TRBJ1-4; D may be TRBD1 (5 bases). The CDR3 extends over 13 amino acids. V gave up 8 bases and J gave up 4 bases, with 11 bases separating them. Germline CDR1 is SNHLY and CDR2 is FYNNEI.